The clone carrying this TCR beta chain was recorded only once. Between the trimmed V and J ends, which lost 4 bases and 5 bases, there was a span of 14 bases. This CDR3 has 15 residues. Germline values: CDR1 MDHEN, CDR2 SYDVKM. This sample is part of a study of control samples from healthy donors and cancer patients. TCRdb's table, derived via immunoSEQ multiplex PCR, lists solely in-frame clones and lacks some. The sample has about 150,000 clones, 85% to 95% seen once; the top ten hold around 2.5%. The chain joins TRBV28 to TRBJ1-4; D possibly corresponds to TRBD1 (5 bases). This sequence was found in a man in his fifties in good health. What was sequenced was blood. CDR3 in amino acids: CASSSPGAVNEKLFF. The CDR3 region has the DNA TGTGCCAGCAGTTCCCCCGGGGCGGTGAATGAAAAACTGTTTTTT.